A selection of T cell receptor beta chains follows, all from one sample in a study of T-cell reconstitution after alpha-beta-depleted transplantation in children. TCRdb independently ran MiXCR on the PCR reads; one entry per CDR3 protein. The sample consists of approximately 200,000 distinct CDR3 sequences, more than 14% of them appearing once. Sequencing was performed on PBMCs from the stem cell graft donor, taken from the stem cell graft. The receptors were gathered from a human donor who donated a stem cell graft to a child with acute lymphoblastic leukemia. The CDR3 runs from the conserved cysteine through the conserved F or W. Fields, in order: J gene, clone size, V gene, D gene, CDR3 DNA, CDR3 protein. The D gene is left open where the match is weak. Some rows have no size entry. The others give once, few or many, or a class for an expanded clone.

J gene: TRBJ2-6; clone size: .; V gene: TRBV7-1; D gene: TRBD1; CDR3 DNA: TGTGCCAGCAGCTCACTCACCCGCCGGACAGGGGGCCCGCGCTCTGGGGCCAACGTCCTGACTTTC; CDR3 protein: CASSSLTRRTGGPRSGANVLTF
J gene: TRBJ1-2; clone size: many; V gene: TRBV29-1; D gene: TRBD1; CDR3 DNA: TGCAGCGTTGGACCCGGGACAGGGGGCTATGGCTACACCTTC; CDR3 protein: CSVGPGTGGYGYTF
J gene: TRBJ2-5; clone size: .; V gene: TRBV7-9; D gene: .; CDR3 DNA: TGTGCCAGCAGACAGGGCTCCCCGGAGACCCAGTACTTC; CDR3 protein: CASRQGSPETQYF
J gene: TRBJ2-7; clone size: few; V gene: TRBV20-1; D gene: .; CDR3 DNA: TGCAGTGCTAGATCATCGGAGAGTTTCCACGAGCAGTACTTC; CDR3 protein: CSARSSESFHEQYF
J gene: TRBJ2-7; clone size: many; V gene: TRBV13; D gene: .; CDR3 DNA: TGTGCCAGCAGCCCCAGGGACTCGGGCTCCTACGAGCAGTACTTC; CDR3 protein: CASSPRDSGSYEQYF
J gene: TRBJ1-6; clone size: many; V gene: TRBV12-3/TRBV12-4; D gene: TRBD1; CDR3 DNA: TGTGCCAGCAGACTCAACGCAGGGGGATATTCACCCCTCCACTTT; CDR3 protein: CASRLNAGGYSPLHF
J gene: TRBJ2-5; clone size: few; V gene: TRBV20-1; D gene: .; CDR3 DNA: TGCAGTGCTAATCAACCGGTGACTAAAGAGACCCAGTACTTC; CDR3 protein: CSANQPVTKETQYF
J gene: TRBJ2-3; clone size: many; V gene: TRBV6-6; D gene: .; CDR3 DNA: TGTGCCAGCTTTGGGGCAGGCACAGATACGCAGTATTTT; CDR3 protein: CASFGAGTDTQYF
J gene: TRBJ1-1; clone size: many; V gene: TRBV7-9; D gene: .; CDR3 DNA: TGTGCCAGCAGCCCAAAGGGGATGAACACTGAAGCTTTCTTT; CDR3 protein: CASSPKGMNTEAFF
J gene: TRBJ2-3; clone size: few; V gene: TRBV18; D gene: TRBD2; CDR3 DNA: TGTGCCAGCTCACCATGGCGGGAGGACCTCACAGATACGCAGTATTTT; CDR3 protein: CASSPWREDLTDTQYF
J gene: TRBJ2-5; clone size: few; V gene: TRBV5-1; D gene: TRBD2; CDR3 DNA: TGCGCCAGCAGCTTGGAGGGACTAGCCGTGGAGACCCAGTACTTC; CDR3 protein: CASSLEGLAVETQYF
J gene: TRBJ2-7; clone size: many; V gene: TRBV5-4; D gene: TRBD1; CDR3 DNA: TGTGCCAGCAGCTTCGACAGGGGACAGGAGCAGTACTTC; CDR3 protein: CASSFDRGQEQYF
J gene: TRBJ1-2; clone size: few; V gene: TRBV18; D gene: TRBD1; CDR3 DNA: TGTGCCAGCTCACCTTTAGACAGGGGAAGGGGAGGCTACACCTTC; CDR3 protein: CASSPLDRGRGGYTF
J gene: TRBJ2-3; clone size: many; V gene: TRBV20-1; D gene: TRBD2; CDR3 DNA: TGCAGTGCTCCCTACCAAAGCGGGGGCAGCGATACGCAGTATTTT; CDR3 protein: CSAPYQSGGSDTQYF
J gene: TRBJ2-1; clone size: few; V gene: TRBV10-3; D gene: TRBD2; CDR3 DNA: TGTGCCACCCACCCCGGCGGAGGAATAGCGGGGTACAATGAGCAGTTCTTC; CDR3 protein: CATHPGGGIAGYNEQFF
J gene: TRBJ2-5; clone size: few; V gene: TRBV5-1; D gene: TRBD2; CDR3 DNA: TGCGCCAGCAGACCGGGACTAGCGGGGAGGACCCAGTACTTC; CDR3 protein: CASRPGLAGRTQYF
J gene: TRBJ1-1; clone size: many; V gene: TRBV6-1; D gene: .; CDR3 DNA: TGTGCCAGCAGTGAAAGAGGGGGCACTGAAGCTTTCTTT; CDR3 protein: CASSERGGTEAFF
J gene: TRBJ2-5; clone size: many; V gene: TRBV12-3/TRBV12-4; D gene: .; CDR3 DNA: TGTGCCAGCAGTTCGGGCAGGAATGTAGAGACCCAGTACTTC; CDR3 protein: CASSSGRNVETQYF
J gene: TRBJ2-2; clone size: many; V gene: TRBV28; D gene: .; CDR3 DNA: TGTGCCAGCAGTTCCCTAGGACCCGGGGAGCTGTTTTTT; CDR3 protein: CASSSLGPGELFF
J gene: TRBJ1-1; clone size: many; V gene: TRBV12-3/TRBV12-4; D gene: .; CDR3 DNA: TGTGCCAGCACCCTAAGGGGGGGCCGGAACACTGAAGCTTTCTTT; CDR3 protein: CASTLRGGRNTEAFF
J gene: TRBJ1-1; clone size: .; V gene: TRBV14; D gene: .; CDR3 DNA: TGTGCCAGCAGCCAACTGAATGGGTTCACTGAAGCTTTCTTT; CDR3 protein: CASSQLNGFTEAFF
J gene: TRBJ1-1; clone size: many; V gene: TRBV7-9; D gene: .; CDR3 DNA: TGTGCCAGCAGCTCCCCTCCCGACCTTATGAACACTGAAGCTTTCTTT; CDR3 protein: CASSSPPDLMNTEAFF
J gene: TRBJ1-2; clone size: many; V gene: TRBV12-3/TRBV12-4; D gene: .; CDR3 DNA: TGTGCCAGCAGTTTTGGGAGTTATGGCTACACCTTC; CDR3 protein: CASSFGSYGYTF
J gene: TRBJ2-5; clone size: many; V gene: TRBV11-2; D gene: .; CDR3 DNA: TGTGCCAGCGCTCGGGGGTCCGGAGAGACCCAGTACTTC; CDR3 protein: CASARGSGETQYF
J gene: TRBJ2-7; clone size: few; V gene: TRBV5-1; D gene: .; CDR3 DNA: TGCGCCAGCAGCTTGGTCGTAGGCTCCTACGAGCAGTACTTC; CDR3 protein: CASSLVVGSYEQYF
J gene: TRBJ2-7; clone size: many; V gene: TRBV4-2; D gene: TRBD1; CDR3 DNA: TGTGCCAGCAGCCAAGTAGGGACAGGCCCCTACGAGCAGTACTTC; CDR3 protein: CASSQVGTGPYEQYF
J gene: TRBJ2-7; clone size: .; V gene: TRBV21-1; D gene: .; CDR3 DNA: TGTGCCAGCATCCCACGGGGGACACCCTACGAGCAGTACTTC; CDR3 protein: CASIPRGTPYEQYF
J gene: TRBJ2-5; clone size: .; V gene: TRBV20-1; D gene: .; CDR3 DNA: TGCAGTGCCTCCCTGGAGACCCAGTACTTC; CDR3 protein: CSASLETQYF
J gene: TRBJ1-2; clone size: many; V gene: TRBV18; D gene: .; CDR3 DNA: TGTGCCAGCTCCGCCGGGAATGGCTACACCTTC; CDR3 protein: CASSAGNGYTF
J gene: TRBJ2-1; clone size: few; V gene: TRBV5-1; D gene: .; CDR3 DNA: TGCGCCAGCAGCTTAAGACCAGCCGTCTACAATGAGCAGTTCTTC; CDR3 protein: CASSLRPAVYNEQFF
J gene: TRBJ2-5; clone size: few; V gene: TRBV6-5; D gene: .; CDR3 DNA: TGTGCCAGCAGTTACGCCGGACCAGGGGTTGGGGAGACCCAGTACTTC; CDR3 protein: CASSYAGPGVGETQYF
J gene: TRBJ1-4; clone size: .; V gene: TRBV6-5; D gene: .; CDR3 DNA: TGTGCCAGCAGTTTGGGTTGGGGCCGGCGCGGAGAAAAACTGTTTTTT; CDR3 protein: CASSLGWGRRGEKLFF
J gene: TRBJ1-2; clone size: few; V gene: TRBV6-1; D gene: .; CDR3 DNA: TGTGCCAGCAGCTCCCGAGAGGGGAGATATGGCTACACCTTC; CDR3 protein: CASSSREGRYGYTF
J gene: TRBJ2-1; clone size: many; V gene: TRBV10-3; D gene: TRBD1; CDR3 DNA: TGTGCCATCAGTGAGGCAGGGGGCGCCTACAATGAGCAGTTCTTC; CDR3 protein: CAISEAGGAYNEQFF
J gene: TRBJ1-1; clone size: many; V gene: TRBV20-1; D gene: .; CDR3 DNA: TGCAGTGCTAGAGATCTAGTGAGGGCCGAGAACACTGAAGCTTTCTTT; CDR3 protein: CSARDLVRAENTEAFF
J gene: TRBJ1-3; clone size: many; V gene: TRBV6-5; D gene: .; CDR3 DNA: TGTGCCAGCAGTTACTTCGGAGGGCCCGGAAACACCATATATTTT; CDR3 protein: CASSYFGGPGNTIYF
J gene: TRBJ2-7; clone size: many; V gene: TRBV20-1; D gene: .; CDR3 DNA: TGCAGTGCTAGAGATTATCAGAGTTCCTACGAGCAGTACTTC; CDR3 protein: CSARDYQSSYEQYF
J gene: TRBJ2-3; clone size: many; V gene: TRBV20-1; D gene: TRBD2; CDR3 DNA: TGCAGTGCTAGAGCGGGACTAGGGGCTAGCACAGATACGCAGTATTTT; CDR3 protein: CSARAGLGASTDTQYF
J gene: TRBJ1-2; clone size: .; V gene: TRBV18; D gene: .; CDR3 DNA: TGTGCCAGCTCACCACAGGGGAACTATGGCTACACCTTC; CDR3 protein: CASSPQGNYGYTF